Below, 9 T cell receptor beta chains from the same sample are listed, as sequenced in a study of T cell repertoires in cytomegalovirus infection. These receptors have no identified antigens. TCRdb reprocessed the reads with MiXCR, giving one entry per CDR3 protein. The table shows about 770,000 distinct CDR3 sequences, with roughly 29% occurring only once. The sequenced sample was cultured CD8+ T cells from PBMCs, obtained from culture after CMV antigen stimulation. These receptors were collected from a human donor in good health (CMV status not recorded). Some clones in this sample may be carry-over from other donors' samples.

The chain employs TRBV19 and TRBJ1-5; possibly TRBD1 for D (6 bases). Germline CDR1 LNHDA, CDR2 SQIVND (reference sequence). Trimming took off 3 bases at V and 3 bases at J, with 12 bases between the two ends. The CDR3 runs 15 residues. CDR3 loop: CASSIAGGLNQPQHF. CDR3 bases: TGTGCCAGTAGTATCGCCGGGGGCCTCAATCAGCCCCAGCATTTT.

This clonotype has a handful of counts. The rearrangement links TRBV7-6 to TRBJ1-1; weak D call: TRBD1 (6 bases). CDR3 length: 14 residues. Trimming took off 4 bases at V and 5 bases at J, with 14 bases between the two ends. Germline assignment: CDR1 SGHVS and CDR2 FNYEAQ. The CDR3 DNA is TGTGCCAGCAGCTCGAGGGAGGGGGTGACTGAAGCTTTCTTT. Its translation: CASSSREGVTEAFF.

This clonotype was observed a handful of times. J is TRBJ2-2 and V is TRBV19; TRBD1 aligns across 9 bases. The CDR3 totals 15 residues. CDR1 is LNHDA and CDR2 is SQIVND in the germline V gene (reference sequence). Unmatched junction bases numbered 7, after V lost 3 bases and J lost 8 bases. The CDR3 nucleotides are TGTGCCAGTAGTATCCTCCGGGACAGGGCAGGGGAGCTGTTTTTT. As protein: CASSILRDRAGELFF.

The J gene is TRBJ2-7, the V gene TRBV11-3, with 9 bases that match TRBD1. The V gene end was trimmed by 2 bases and the J gene end by 0 bases; junction bases not matched to a gene: 11. The germline CDR1 and CDR2 sequences are SGHNT and YENEEA. There are 18 residues in the CDR3. CDR3 nucleotide sequence: TGTGCCAGCAGCTTAATAAGGGACAGGGACCTTCTCTCCTACGAGCAGTACGTC. This encodes CASSLIRDRDLLSYEQYV.

In this sample, this clonotype turned up a few times. J is TRBJ1-6 and V is TRBV7-4; D possibly corresponds to TRBD1 (5 bases). The V end was cut by 3 bases, the J end by 8 bases, with 11 bases between. The CDR3 sequence is 14 residues long. Germline V lookup: CDR1 SGHVT, CDR2 SQSDAQ. In DNA form, the CDR3 reads TGTGCCAGCAGCTTGGTCCAGGGACATTCACCCCTCCACTTT. Residues: CASSLVQGHSPLHF.

This clonotype was counted between two and nine times. The CDR3 sequence: CASRTPQRTSGGVTDTQYF. Here the CDR3 DNA reads TGTGCCAGCAGAACCCCTCAGAGGACTAGCGGGGGTGTAACAGATACGCAGTATTTT. The gene calls are TRBV27 and TRBJ2-3; 13 bases map to TRBD2. The trim removed 6 bases at V and 3 bases at J, leaving 15 bases unmatched. Germline assignment: CDR1 MNHEY and CDR2 SMNVEV (reference sequence). The CDR3 runs 19 residues.

V is TRBV28 and J is TRBJ1-1, with D perhaps matching TRBD1 (5 bases). V was pared by 3 bases and J by 5 bases, with 16 bases between. This CDR3 is 15 amino acids long. Germline values: CDR1 MDHEN, CDR2 SYDVKM. The CDR3 region is CASSFFGGFGTEAFF. CDR3 nucleotides: TGTGCCAGCAGTTTTTTCGGGGGATTCGGTACTGAAGCTTTCTTT.

The chain recombines TRBV13 with TRBJ2-1; D perhaps matches TRBD1 (6 bases). The CDR3 covers 15 residues. CDR1 is PRHDT, CDR2 FYEKMQ, per germline (reference sequence). With 5 bases removed from V and 8 bases from J, the gap between germline ends came to 19 bases. CDR3 sequence: CASSPPGYNRDEQFF. Here the CDR3 DNA reads TGTGCCAGCAGCCCCCCCGGGTACAACAGGGATGAGCAGTTCTTC. The entire variable domain, with the rest obtained from reference TRBV13 and TRBJ2-1, is as follows: AAGVIQSPRHLIKEKRETATLKCYPIPRHDTVYWYQQGPGQDPQFLISFYEKMQSDKGSIPDRFSAQQFSDYHSELNMSSLELGDSALYFCASSPPGYNRDEQFFGPGTRLTVL.

This clonotype came up a few times. The V call is TRBV12-3 or TRBV12-4, the J call TRBJ2-2; D remains ambiguous. The V and J ends lost 6 bases and 7 bases respectively, with 18 bases between them. The CDR3 runs to 15 residues. Written as DNA, the CDR3 is TGTGCCAGCAGCCCTTTCGAAGGGTGGCTCGGGGAGCTGTTTTTT. It is translated as CASSPFEGWLGELFF.